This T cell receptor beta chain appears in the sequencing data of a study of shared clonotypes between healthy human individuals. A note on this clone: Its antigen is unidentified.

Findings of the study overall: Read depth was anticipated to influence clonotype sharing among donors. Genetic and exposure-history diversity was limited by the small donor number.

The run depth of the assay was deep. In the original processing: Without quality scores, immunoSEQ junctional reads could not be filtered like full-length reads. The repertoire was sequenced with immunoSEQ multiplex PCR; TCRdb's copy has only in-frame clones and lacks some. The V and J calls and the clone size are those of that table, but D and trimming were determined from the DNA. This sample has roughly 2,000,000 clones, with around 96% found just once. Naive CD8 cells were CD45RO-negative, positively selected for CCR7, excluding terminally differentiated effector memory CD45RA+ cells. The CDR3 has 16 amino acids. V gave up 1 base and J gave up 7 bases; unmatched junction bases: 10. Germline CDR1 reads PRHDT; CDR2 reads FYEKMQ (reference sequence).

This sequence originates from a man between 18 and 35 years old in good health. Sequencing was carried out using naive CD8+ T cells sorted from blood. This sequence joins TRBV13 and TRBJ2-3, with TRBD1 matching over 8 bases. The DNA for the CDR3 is TGTGCCAGCAGCTTAGATCGGACAGGGTTCTTCAATACGCAGTATTTT. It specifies CASSLDRTGFFNTQYF.